This entry lists 2 T cell receptor beta chains sequenced from one sample in a study of T cells in Graves' hyperthyroidism and ophthalmopathy. Authors of the study amplified TCR beta CDR3 regions from RNA transcripts. Researchers ran a first-round RT-PCR on the TCR CDR3 using the HTBI primer set. TCRdb independently ran MiXCR on the multiplex PCR reads; one entry per CDR3 protein. Counted here are 650,000 to 750,000 distinct CDR3 sequences, around 13% occurring once; the ten biggest clones make up 10% to 13%. Sequenced input: blood. Receptors originate from a woman younger than 35 with Graves' hyperthyroidism.

This clonotype was counted a few times. V usage is TRBV27 and J usage is TRBJ1-5; 9 bases fit TRBD1. Unmatched junction bases numbered 10, after V lost 6 bases and J lost 4 bases. The CDR3 is 16 residues long. Germline CDR1 and CDR2: MNHEY and SMNVEV (reference sequence). CDR3 nucleotide sequence: TGTGCCAGCAGACGGACAGGGGTGGGATTTAATCAGCCCCAGCATTTT. Protein product: CASRRTGVGFNQPQHF.

This clonotype has ten or more counts. The chain uses TRBV12-3 or TRBV12-4 and TRBJ1-2; weak D call: TRBD1 (5 bases). CDR3 size: 15 residues. V lost 4 bases and J 7 bases, leaving 19 bases between the germline ends. This CDR3 is CASSSHPGIPLGYTF. The CDR3 region has the DNA TGTGCCAGCAGTTCACATCCAGGGATCCCTCTTGGCTACACCTTC.